What follows are 5 T cell receptor beta chains derived from one specimen sequenced in a study of shared clonotypes between healthy human individuals. TCRdb keeps only in-frame clones here, not all; method: immunoSEQ multiplex PCR. The data show over a million clones, around 76% seen once. Sequencing input: memory CD4+ T cells sorted from blood. As for subset: CD45RA-negative fraction. The receptors stem from a man between 18 and 29 years old in good health.

V gene TRBV6-6 combines with J gene TRBJ1-1; D not certain. The germline V and J ends were trimmed by 2 bases and 1 base, with 11 bases remaining between them. The CDR3 is 15 residues long. Germline loops: CDR1 MNHNY, CDR2 SVGAGI (reference sequence). The CDR3 spells CASSYHGRENTEAFF. CDR3 sequence (DNA): TGTGCCAGCAGTTACCACGGACGGGAGAACACTGAAGCTTTCTTT.

This clone was detected once. This chain uses TRBV6-1 with TRBJ1-4; no definite D call. This CDR3 spans 16 amino acids. CDR1 is MNHNS, CDR2 SASEGT, per germline. Trimming left V 3 bases short and J 8 bases short, with 19 bases between. CDR3 DNA sequence: TGTGCCAGCAGTGATCTAGGAAGTCACGATTTCGAAAAACTGTTTTTT. Protein product: CASSDLGSHDFEKLFF.

The J gene is TRBJ2-3, the V gene TRBV2, with D hard to call. V lost 1 base and J 2 bases, leaving 10 bases between the germline ends. Looked up from germline, CDR1 is SNHLY and CDR2 is FYNNEI. The CDR3 loop spans 15 amino acids. The CDR3 DNA is TGTGCCAGCAGTGAAGGAGGTCACCCCACAGATACGCAGTATTTT. Translating gives CASSEGGHPTDTQYF.

V gene TRBV13 combines with J gene TRBJ2-5, with TRBD2 as a possible D gene (6 bases). The CDR3 extends over 16 amino acids. The germline V gene has CDR1 PRHDT and CDR2 FYEKMQ (reference sequence). V lost 0 bases to trimming and J lost 0 bases, with 11 bases between them. The CDR3 spells CASSLGLAAHQETQYF. The CDR3 DNA reads TGTGCCAGCAGCTTAGGATTAGCGGCGCACCAAGAGACCCAGTACTTC.

A few counts support this clone. The V gene is TRBV6-1, the J gene TRBJ1-5; TRBD1 is a possible D gene (5 bases). This CDR3 has 13 residues. Per germline, CDR1 MNHNS and CDR2 SASEGT. V lost 4 bases to trimming and J lost 3 bases, with 7 bases between them. The CDR3 DNA reads TGTGCCAGCAGTGGACAGTACAATCAGCCCCAGCATTTT. Translation gives CASSGQYNQPQHF.